The entry below gives a single T cell receptor (beta chain) sequence along with its context. Its antigen is as yet unknown. Germline lookup yields CDR1 MNHNS and CDR2 SASEGT. The ends lost 7 bases at V and 1 base at J; junction bases unmatched: 1. This CDR3 is built from 13 residues. The data are from a study of human T cells and chemical hapten exposure. The study's findings and limits: TCRs exceeding 1 in 1000 frequency stayed unchanged with DPC sensitization.

Stated time point: healthy volunteer bleed at 6 weeks. Before extraction, the whole blood was not fractionated, and total RNA was taken from it. The library gave individual cDNA molecules unique molecular identifiers. How the authors handled the data: A typical sample had 100,000 or so TCRs, with 23,224 to 690,600 overall. TCRdb analysed the RACE reads with MiXCR anew, one entry per CDR3 protein. In this record, the V and J calls reflect TCRdb's handling and not the investigators' own analysis. Of some 81,000 distinct CDR3 sequences in the sample, 8.6% are singletons; the top ten hold 1.5% to 2%. The sequencing sample was made of whole blood. The clonotype originates from a female donor in good health. Some clones in this sample may be carry-over from other donors' samples. The chain recombines TRBV6-1 with TRBJ2-1; 7 nucleotides align to TRBD1. The CDR3 sequence: CASKQGSYNEQFF. DNA of the CDR3: TGTGCCAGCAAACAGGGGTCCTACAATGAGCAGTTCTTC.